This TCR beta chain stems from a study of blood T cell repertoires in COVID-19. The overall study: In each case, the material was cDNA or gDNA derived from T cells, B-cell-depleted T cells, or PBMCs.

Authors' analysis steps: The authors estimated nucleated cell counts from reference gene primer amplification. Sequenced by immunoSEQ multiplex PCR; TCRdb stores in-frame clones only, minus some. That table gives V, J and clone size, and the DNA gave D and trimming. There are around 260,000 clones in the sample; about nine tenths occur only once, and 0.85% to 0.95% lies in the top ten. The CDR3 spans 15 residues. Germline V CDR1 and CDR2: LGHDT, YNNKEL (reference sequence). V was cut by 1 base and J by 8 bases, with 17 bases left in between. The sequenced sample was peripheral blood. The receptor was isolated from a middle-aged woman who had recovered from COVID-19. The chain couples TRBV3-1 (or the pseudogene TRBV3-2) to TRBJ1-2, with D possibly TRBD1 on 5 matching bases. Here the CDR3 reads CASSQVAGSVYGYTF. CDR3 bases: TGTGCCAGCAGCCAAGTGGCAGGGTCGGTCTACGGCTACACCTTC.